Below, 21 T cell receptor beta chains from the same sample are listed, as sequenced in a study of identical twins. From the 5' RACE reads, TCRdb called clonotypes with MiXCR, one entry per CDR3 protein. The profile shows 240,000 or so distinct CDR3 sequences, 7% of them singletons. The same data also went into a second study, on yellow fever vaccine responses in identical twins.

Input material: memory (CD45RO+) T cells sorted from blood. These receptors were obtained from a woman aged 18 to 35 in good health.

This clonotype was detected ten times or more. The chain uses TRBV12-3 or TRBV12-4 and TRBJ2-7; 11 positions match TRBD2. There are 14 residues in the CDR3. Unmatched junction bases numbered 5, after V lost 6 bases and J lost 4 bases. The DNA of the CDR3 is TGTGCCAGCAGCCCTACTAGCGGGAGTTACGAGCAGTACTTC. This gives the protein CASSPTSGSYEQYF.

J is TRBJ2-3 and V is TRBV5-1; unclear D gene. The CDR3 is 16 amino acids. Trimming removed 1 base from V and 0 bases from J, with 12 bases in between. Per the germline V gene, CDR1 is SGHRS and CDR2 is YFSETQ. CDR3 bases: TGCGCCAGCAGCTTGAGTGGCTTACTAAGCACAGATACGCAGTATTTT. Encoded protein: CASSLSGLLSTDTQYF.

This clonotype was found many times. The chain is built from TRBV29-1 and TRBJ2-1, with 8 bases aligning to TRBD1. V lost 3 bases, J lost 4 bases, and 2 bases stayed unmatched. The CDR3 is made up of 13 amino acids. CDR1 and CDR2 from the germline V gene are SQVTM and ANQGSEA. CDR3 in amino acids: CSVDGQGYNEQFF. The CDR3 nucleotides read TGCAGCGTTGATGGACAGGGTTACAATGAGCAGTTCTTC.

The J gene is TRBJ2-5, the V gene TRBV5-6, with 7 nucleotides matching TRBD2. This CDR3 is 14 amino acids long. The germline V gene has CDR1 SGHDT and CDR2 YYEEEE. Germline trimming cut 4 bases from V and 2 bases from J; bases unmatched to any gene: 5. In DNA, the CDR3 is TGTGCCAGCAGCAAGGGGACTACACAAGAGACCCAGTACTTC. Translation: CASSKGTTQETQYF.

This clonotype was recorded a few times. CDR3 bases: TGTGCCAGTAGCGAGACCGGGACGGACGCTGGGAAGCAGTACTTC. It translates to CASSETGTDAGKQYF. The chain is built from TRBV19 and TRBJ2-7; D is perhaps TRBD1 or TRBD2 (5 bases each). V lost 6 bases and J 8 bases, leaving 23 bases between the germline ends. CDR1 is LNHDA and CDR2 is SQIVND in the germline V gene (reference sequence). The CDR3 covers 15 residues.

This clonotype appeared once. CDR3 protein: CASSPGQMGVFNEQFF. DNA for the CDR3: TGTGCCAGCTCACCGGGACAGATGGGGGTGTTCAATGAGCAGTTCTTC. This rearrangement joins TRBV18 to TRBJ2-1; 7 bases are a match to TRBD1. The ends lost 3 bases at V and 6 bases at J; junction bases unmatched: 11. Germline V gene sequence: CDR1 KGHSH, CDR2 LQKENI. The CDR3 extends over 16 amino acids.

This chain joins TRBV7-6 and TRBJ2-1; TRBD2 matches at 7 bases. V was clipped by 0 bases and J by 6 bases; unmatched bases: 5. Germline CDR1 is SGHVS and CDR2 is FNYEAQ. The CDR3 loop spans 15 amino acids. The CDR3 spells CASSLAPSGANEQFF. CDR3 bases: TGTGCCAGCAGCTTAGCACCTAGCGGTGCCAATGAGCAGTTCTTC.

This clonotype was observed a single time. The chain is built from TRBV3-1 and TRBJ2-6, with 10 nucleotides matching TRBD2. From germline, CDR1 is LGHDT and CDR2 YNNKEL (reference sequence). V dropped 11 bases and J dropped 0; count of bases not matched to a gene: 16. CDR3 length: 19 residues. In nucleotides, the CDR3 is TGTGCCTGCTCCCCTTTTTCGGGACTAGCGCCCTCTGGGGCCAACGTCCTGACTTTC. As protein: CACSPFSGLAPSGANVLTF. Full variable domain (rest looked up from reference TRBV3-1 and TRBJ2-6): DTAVSQTPKYLVTQMGNDKSIKCEQNLGHDTMYWYKQDSKKFLKIMFSYNNKELIINETVPNRFSPKSPDKAHLNLHINSLELGDSAVYFCACSPFSGLAPSGANVLTFGAGSRLTVL.

The CDR3 reads CSVLPTGRYEQYF. DNA for the CDR3: TGCAGCGTACTCCCGACAGGGCGCTACGAGCAGTACTTC. The chain links TRBV29-1 to TRBJ2-7, with 7 bases identical to TRBD1. This CDR3 contains 13 residues. Trimming at V came to 6 bases and at J to 3 bases, leaving 8 bases not matched to a gene. Germline V gene data show CDR1 as SQVTM and CDR2 as ANQGSEA.

This clonotype was recorded many times. The J gene is TRBJ1-6, the V gene TRBV6-1; D is perhaps TRBD1 (5 bases). CDR1 is MNHNS and CDR2 is SASEGT in the germline V gene. The ends were cut back, 7 bases at V and 7 bases at J, with 14 bases in the middle. The CDR3 is 14 residues long. As DNA, the CDR3 is TGTGCCAGCAAGTCGGACACCAGAAATTCACCCCTCCACTTT. It encodes CASKSDTRNSPLHF.

The chain carries TRBV24-1 and TRBJ2-2, with D perhaps matching TRBD2 (5 bases). Trimming stripped 4 bases from V and 3 bases from J, with 11 bases between. The CDR3 is 15 amino acids. Germline CDR1 and CDR2: KGHDR and SFDVKD. CDR3 protein: CATSDRRRYTGELFF. CDR3 nucleotides: TGTGCCACCAGTGACCGACGGAGGTACACCGGGGAGCTGTTTTTT.

In its sample, this clonotype was seen a few times. The chain joins TRBV5-1 to TRBJ1-1; D gene uncertain. The germline V gene encodes CDR1 SGHRS and CDR2 YFSETQ. Trimming stripped 3 bases from V and 2 bases from J, with 14 bases between. There are 15 residues in the CDR3. This CDR3 reads CASSSREGSNTEAFF. In DNA form, the CDR3 reads TGCGCCAGCAGCTCGCGGGAGGGCAGTAACACTGAAGCTTTCTTT.

V gene TRBV5-1 combines with J gene TRBJ2-5; D could derive from TRBD1 or TRBD2 (5 bases each). The CDR3 extends over 15 amino acids. Germline CDR1 reads SGHRS; CDR2 reads YFSETQ. Trimming took off 4 bases at V and 6 bases at J, with 19 bases between the two ends. DNA of the CDR3: TGCGCCAGCAGCACAAATGTCGGGGCAGGAAAGACCCAGTACTTC. Amino acids: CASSTNVGAGKTQYF.

This clonotype turned up a few times. The chain links TRBV5-6 to TRBJ2-4; D tentatively reads TRBD1 or TRBD2 (8 bases each). The length of the CDR3 is 17 residues. Germline-derived CDR1 and CDR2 are SGHDT and YYEEEE. V lost 5 bases, J lost 3 bases, and 21 bases lay in between. CDR3 protein: CASSSGAGGLVKNIQYF. CDR3 DNA sequence: TGTGCCAGCAGTAGCGGGGCAGGGGGCTTGGTCAAAAACATTCAGTACTTC.

This clonotype was detected a few times. The chain has TRBV27 and TRBJ2-1, with a tentative D call TRBD2 (6 bases). The V and J ends lost 0 bases and 2 bases respectively, with 14 bases between them. The CDR3 has 17 amino acids. The germline V gene has CDR1 MNHEY and CDR2 SMNVEV (reference sequence). This CDR3 reads CASSLSRAGLAYNEQFF. CDR3 nucleotide sequence: TGTGCCAGCAGTTTATCCCGCGCGGGGCTCGCCTACAATGAGCAGTTCTTC.

This clonotype was counted at least ten times. The chain is built from TRBV27 and TRBJ1-5; weak D call: TRBD1 (5 bases). Trimming pared 8 bases from V and 0 bases from J, leaving 14 bases between. Germline V gene sequence: CDR1 MNHEY, CDR2 SMNVEV (reference sequence). The CDR3 is 15 residues long. CDR3 sequence (DNA): TGTGCCAGCCGCCGACAGTGGGATAGCAATCAGCCCCAGCATTTT. Its translation is CASRRQWDSNQPQHF.

The rearrangement links TRBV28 to TRBJ2-6; D unclear. Germline assignment: CDR1 MDHEN and CDR2 SYDVKM. There are 16 residues in the CDR3. V lost 6 bases, J lost 0 bases, and 12 bases lay in between. The CDR3 here is CASSPRDRSGANVLTF. Here the CDR3 DNA reads TGTGCCAGCAGCCCTCGTGACCGCTCTGGGGCCAACGTCCTGACTTTC.

This clonotype was detected only a few times. The CDR3: CASGFNTGELFF. For the CDR3, the DNA is TGTGCTAGTGGTTTTAACACCGGGGAGCTGTTTTTT. The chain links TRBV12-5 to TRBJ2-2; no clear D gene. V gave up 3 bases and J gave up 2 bases, with 1 base separating them. Per germline, CDR1 LGHNT and CDR2 FRNRAP. This CDR3 has 12 residues.

This clonotype has at least ten counts. This chain links TRBV20-1 with TRBJ2-1, with 12 bases fitting TRBD2. Trimming at V came to 5 bases and at J to 8 bases, leaving 10 bases not matched to a gene. Germline V gene lookup returns CDR1 DFQATT and CDR2 SNEGSKA (reference sequence). The CDR3 consists of 15 residues. The CDR3 sequence: CSAQPTSGRPDEQFF. CDR3 DNA: TGCAGTGCTCAACCGACTAGCGGGAGACCGGATGAGCAGTTCTTC.

This clonotype has a count of ten or more. The chain uses TRBV27 and TRBJ2-3; 7 bases agree with TRBD2. V shed 8 bases and J 0 bases; nucleotides not matched to a gene: 8. The CDR3 extends over 15 amino acids. Germline V gene lookup returns CDR1 MNHEY and CDR2 SMNVEV (reference sequence). The CDR3 sequence is CASSGREVSTDTQYF. DNA for the CDR3: TGTGCCAGCTCCGGACGGGAGGTGAGCACAGATACGCAGTATTTT.

The chain uses TRBV27 and TRBJ2-1; tentatively, D is TRBD2 (6 bases). There are 17 residues in the CDR3. Germline V CDR1 and CDR2: MNHEY, SMNVEV (reference sequence). V was shortened by 0 bases and J by 4 bases, with 16 bases between the two germline ends. Here the CDR3 reads CASSLSIGGVNYNEQFF. CDR3 bases: TGTGCCAGCAGTTTATCGATCGGAGGGGTCAATTACAATGAGCAGTTCTTC.